This TCR beta chain was documented in a study of cytotoxic CD8 clonotypes in ibrutinib-treated CLL (dated by TCRdb to the early 2020s). Some background on the complete study: The cohort had about a dozen relapsed/refractory and approximately 15 treatment-naive patients; 17 to 18 were IGHV unmutated. An average of about 250,000 productive templates and 94,082 productive rearrangements was obtained per sample. Patients were still on ibrutinib when every remission and progressive disease sample was collected. Responses were partial in around 25 patients and complete in 2; after median approximately 66 months follow-up, roughly 14 stayed in remission and about 12 progressed. Response samples were taken after a median of 12 months on treatment, ranging from about 6 to 40 months. Cryopreserved peripheral blood mononuclear cells were collected before treatment, at response, and at either disease progression or sustained remission. Of the approximately 87 people in the trial, roughly 27 had longitudinal samples available.

Worth noting for this clone: Its antigen specificity is not known. Base-call qualities are not available, and no considerably larger clone is one nucleotide away.

Overall study outcomes, separate from this receptor: Public clonotypes were rare and either contracted or stayed stable during treatment, and the rise in clonality at ibrutinib response reflected the expansion of private clonotypes. Sampling times were not matched between patients in sustained remission and patients whose disease was progressing, and lymph node repertoires were not examined. Baseline clonality exceeded that of age-matched healthy donors and correlated strongly with circulating CD8+ T-cell counts. An increase in clonality was observed at ibrutinib response, with clonality remaining stable during sustained remission and falling back toward baseline at progression.

For TCR beta library preparation, about 2 micrograms of genomic DNA were isolated from cryopreserved PBMCs. Longitudinal blood samples from CLL patients on ibrutinib monotherapy underwent high-throughput TCR beta sequencing. The patients took part in an open-label, single-center phase 2 trial of ibrutinib monotherapy. From V the trimming removes 5 bases and from J it removes 6 bases, while the gene matches leave 5 bases of the junction unaccounted for. Measured from the cysteine to the phenylalanine, the CDR3 is 14 residues long. This entry keeps only the CDR3 DNA: 42 bases, framed from base 1. Reading the germline V gene gives CDR1 SGHVS and CDR2 FNYEAQ. Each clonotype received, on average, 10x coverage in deep resolution sequencing performed on a MiSeq, where the target depth lay between 1 in 1 million and 1 in 200,000 T cells. The immunoSEQ hsTCRB Kit was used to generate TCR beta libraries. The source study handled its data this way. Data were analyzed with ImmunoSEQ Data Assistant and ImmunoSEQ Analyzer, with V, D and J genes assigned per IMGT definitions. Clonality, which ranges from 0 to 1, was calculated by subtracting the normalized Shannon entropy of productive rearrangement frequencies from one. Only overrepresented clonotypes making up at least 0.05% of the repertoire of each patient were included in the public clonotype analysis. About a dozen age-matched healthy donor repertoires from immuneACCESS were used as controls for clonality. Held by TCRdb, this immuneACCESS table contains in-frame sequences only and omits some clones. Under half of the omission traces to an unresolved V gene where checked; the cause of the rest is unknown. The V and J calls and the clone size are those of that table, but D and trimming were determined from the DNA. The sample has around 140,000 clones on record, over 75% of them singletons. The ten largest make up about 7.4% of the sample.

Here the chain combines TRBV7-6 and TRBJ2-3, with TRBD1 matching 10 junction bases. The TCR was taken from a human donor with chronic lymphocytic leukemia. Material: PBMCs, obtained after 36 months of ibrutinib treatment. CDR3 sequence: CASSHGTGVDTQYF. The DNA is TGTGCCAGCAGCCATGGGACAGGGGTTGATACGCAGTATTTT.